This TCR beta chain was sequenced in a study of blood T cell repertoires in COVID-19. About the study: There were acute and convalescent COVID-19 samples, and they came from the United States, Italy and Spain. T cells, B-cell-depleted T cells, or PBMCs supplied cDNA or gDNA.

V lost 7 bases and J lost 5; bases outside the gene matches: 3. The CDR3 sequence is 12 residues long. Germline V CDR1 and CDR2: SGHAT, FQNNGV. How the authors handled the data: Researchers report that nucleated cell counts were estimated from reference gene primer amplification. Clones were sequenced by immunoSEQ multiplex PCR, and TCRdb holds only the in-frame ones, with some missing. V and J calls and clone size follow that table, whereas D and trimming were derived from the DNA. The sample records 150,000 to 200,000 clones, about 93% being singletons. This chain uses TRBV11-2 with TRBJ2-7; 9 bases are a match to TRBD1. The source of this sequence is a woman aged 45 to 65 with acute or convalescent COVID-19. Sequencing input: peripheral blood. The CDR3 DNA follows: TGTGCCAGCATCGGACAGGGGAACGAGCAGTACTTC. This encodes CASIGQGNEQYF. The entire variable domain, with the rest obtained from reference TRBV11-2 and TRBJ2-7, is as follows: EAGVAQSPRYKIIEKRQSVAFWCNPISGHATLYWYQQILGQGPKLLIQFQNNGVVDDSQLPKDRFSAERLKGVDSTLKIQPAKLEDSAVYLCASIGQGNEQYFGPGTRLTVT.